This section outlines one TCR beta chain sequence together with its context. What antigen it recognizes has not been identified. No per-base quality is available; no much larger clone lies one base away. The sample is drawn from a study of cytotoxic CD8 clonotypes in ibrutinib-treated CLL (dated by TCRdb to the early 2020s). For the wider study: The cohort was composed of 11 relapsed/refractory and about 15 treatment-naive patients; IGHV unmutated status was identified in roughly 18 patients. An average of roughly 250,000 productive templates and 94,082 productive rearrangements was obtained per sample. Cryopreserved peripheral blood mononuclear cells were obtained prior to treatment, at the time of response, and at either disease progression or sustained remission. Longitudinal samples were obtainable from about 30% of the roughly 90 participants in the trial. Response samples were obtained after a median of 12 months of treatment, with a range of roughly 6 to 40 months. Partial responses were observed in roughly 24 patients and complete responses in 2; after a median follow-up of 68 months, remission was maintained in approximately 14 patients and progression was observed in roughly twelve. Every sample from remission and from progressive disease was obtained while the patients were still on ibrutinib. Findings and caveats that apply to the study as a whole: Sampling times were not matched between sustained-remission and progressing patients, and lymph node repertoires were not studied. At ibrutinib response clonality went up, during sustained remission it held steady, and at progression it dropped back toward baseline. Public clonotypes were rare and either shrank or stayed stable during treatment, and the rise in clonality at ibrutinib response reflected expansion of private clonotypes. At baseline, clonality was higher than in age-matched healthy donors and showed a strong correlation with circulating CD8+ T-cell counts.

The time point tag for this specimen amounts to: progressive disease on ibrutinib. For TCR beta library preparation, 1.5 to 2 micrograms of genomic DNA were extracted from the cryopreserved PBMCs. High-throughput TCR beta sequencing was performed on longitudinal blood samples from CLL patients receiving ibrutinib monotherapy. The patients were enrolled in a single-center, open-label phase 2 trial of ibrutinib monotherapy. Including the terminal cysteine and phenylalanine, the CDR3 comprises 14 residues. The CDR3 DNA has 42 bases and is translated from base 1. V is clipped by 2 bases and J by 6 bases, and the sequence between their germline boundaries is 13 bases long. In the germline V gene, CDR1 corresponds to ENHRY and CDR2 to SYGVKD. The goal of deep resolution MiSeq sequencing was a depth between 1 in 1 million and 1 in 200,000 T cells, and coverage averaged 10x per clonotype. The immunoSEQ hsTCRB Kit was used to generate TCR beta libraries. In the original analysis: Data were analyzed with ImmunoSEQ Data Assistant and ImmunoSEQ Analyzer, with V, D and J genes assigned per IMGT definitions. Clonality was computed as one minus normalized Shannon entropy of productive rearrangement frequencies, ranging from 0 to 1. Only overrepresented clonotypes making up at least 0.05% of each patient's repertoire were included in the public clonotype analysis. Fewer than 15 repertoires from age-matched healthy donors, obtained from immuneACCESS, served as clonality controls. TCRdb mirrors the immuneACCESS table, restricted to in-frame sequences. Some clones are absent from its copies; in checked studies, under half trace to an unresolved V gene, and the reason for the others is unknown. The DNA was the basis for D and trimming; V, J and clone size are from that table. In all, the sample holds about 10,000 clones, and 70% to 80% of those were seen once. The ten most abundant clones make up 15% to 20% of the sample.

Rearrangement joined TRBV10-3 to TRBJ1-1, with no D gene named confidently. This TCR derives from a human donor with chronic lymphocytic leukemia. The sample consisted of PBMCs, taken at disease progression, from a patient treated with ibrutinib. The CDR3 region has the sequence CAISEPPPLAEAFF. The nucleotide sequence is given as TGTGCCATCAGTGAGCCCCCTCCCTTGGCTGAAGCTTTCTTT.